One and the same sample provided the 22 T cell receptor beta chains below, sequenced in a study of molecular identifiers for immune sequencing clone quantification. Via MiXCR, TCRdb re-called the PCR reads, giving one row per CDR3 protein. The table includes 70,000 to 95,000 distinct CDR3 sequences, around 20% detected once. Sample: naive CD8+ T cells from blood, with Jurkat cell RNA spiked in. Subset indicated: FACS-sorted CD8+CD4-CCR7+CD45RA+ naive T cells. These TCRs come from a human donor in good health. Some libraries in this study had Jurkat cell RNA spiked in.

There are many counts of this clonotype. The V gene is TRBV11-2, the J gene TRBJ2-7; possible D gene TRBD1, 6 bases. Germline V gene sequence: CDR1 SGHAT, CDR2 FQNNGV. This CDR3 contains 15 residues. Trimming pared 5 bases from V and 5 bases from J, leaving 19 bases between. The CDR3 nucleotides are TGTGCCAGCAGCCTCGATCAGGGGAATGTCGACGAGCAGTACTTC. Translating it yields CASSLDQGNVDEQYF.

This clonotype was counted at least ten times. The chain is built from TRBV6-2 or TRBV6-3 and TRBJ1-4, with D perhaps TRBD1 (5 bases). This CDR3 has 12 amino acids. Germline V lookup: CDR1 MNHEY, CDR2 SVGEGT. V was shortened by 6 bases and J by 10 bases, with 12 bases between the two germline ends. In nucleotides, the CDR3 is TGTGCCAGCAGGGGGGACGTCGGAAAACTGTTTTTT. Protein: CASRGDVGKLFF.

This clonotype was recorded many times. J is TRBJ2-7 and V is TRBV6-2 or TRBV6-3; TRBD2 is a possible D gene (6 bases). The V gene's germline CDR1 is MNHEY and CDR2 SVGEGT. V gave up 4 bases and J gave up 5 bases, with 21 bases separating them. This CDR3 has 16 amino acids. The CDR3 DNA reads as TGTGCCAGCAGTTCAATTCCGGGACCGGGGGACCACGAGCAGTACTTC. Its protein is CASSSIPGPGDHEQYF.

The sample holds many counts of this clonotype. The chain has TRBV6-6 and TRBJ2-1; D gene uncertain. The CDR3 contains 12 residues. CDR1 and CDR2 (germline): MNHNY, SVGAGI (reference sequence). V lost 2 bases and J lost 9, with 8 bases in between. CDR3 region: CASSYVGFEQFF. CDR3 DNA: TGTGCCAGCAGTTACGTGGGGTTTGAGCAGTTCTTC.

This clonotype occurred once. The DNA for the CDR3 is TGTGCCAGCAGCTTAGACGTGGGACGGGCCTCCTACAATGAGCAGTTCTTC. Translated: CASSLDVGRASYNEQFF. V is TRBV11-2 and J is TRBJ2-1; D possibly uses TRBD1 or TRBD2 (5 bases each). CDR3 length: 17 amino acids. Germline V lookup: CDR1 SGHAT, CDR2 FQNNGV. The germline V and J ends were trimmed by 0 bases and 0 bases, with 12 bases remaining between them. Full variable domain (rest looked up from reference TRBV11-2 and TRBJ2-1): EAGVAQSPRYKIIEKRQSVAFWCNPISGHATLYWYQQILGQGPKLLIQFQNNGVVDDSQLPKDRFSAERLKGVDSTLKIQPAKLEDSAVYLCASSLDVGRASYNEQFFGPGTRLTVL.

This clonotype was picked up many times. This sequence joins TRBV4-1 and TRBJ2-3; D might be TRBD1 or TRBD2, each matching 5 bases. Germline V gene sequence: CDR1 MGHRA, CDR2 YSYEKL. Deletions cut 3 bases from V and 4 bases from J, with 17 bases between. This CDR3 has 16 amino acids. The CDR3 spells CASSHRGTTRADTQYF. CDR3 DNA sequence: TGCGCCAGCAGCCACAGAGGGACCACGAGGGCAGATACGCAGTATTTT.

Many counts were recorded for this clonotype. This rearrangement joins TRBV5-5 to TRBJ1-6; D call uncertain. This CDR3 contains 12 residues. The germline V and J ends were trimmed by 2 bases and 11 bases, with 8 bases remaining between them. Germline CDR1 is SGHKS and CDR2 is YYEKEE (reference sequence). The CDR3 reads CASSLKFAPLHF. CDR3 DNA sequence: TGTGCCAGCAGCTTAAAGTTCGCACCCCTCCACTTT.

The chain combines TRBV20-1 with TRBJ2-1; 11 bases line up with TRBD2. The junction had 13 bases not matched to a gene; V was cut back by 4 bases and J by 8 bases. The CDR3 has 16 amino acids. Germline V lookup: CDR1 DFQATT, CDR2 SNEGSKA (reference sequence). CDR3 nucleotide sequence: TGCAGTGCTACCAAACTAGCGGGAGATTCCGGGGATGAGCAGTTCTTC. Translation: CSATKLAGDSGDEQFF.

Comments on this clonotype: A much larger clone differs by one base, so this may be a read error. The rearrangement uses TRBV19 and TRBJ2-7; a weak D match, TRBD1 (6 bases). This CDR3 has 15 amino acids. Trimming shortened V by 1 base and J by 2 bases, and 12 bases separated the two germline ends. Germline V CDR1 and CDR2: LNHDA, SQIVND (reference sequence). The CDR3 DNA reads as TGTGCCAGTAGTATAGGTAGCAGGGGCGCCTACGAGCAGTACTTC. Translating gives CASSIGSRGAYEQYF.

The sample holds many counts of this clonotype. The chain employs TRBV4-3 and TRBJ2-7, with 10 bases fitting TRBD2. V was pared by 3 bases and J by 1 base, with 6 bases of the junction left unmatched. CDR3 length: 16 residues. Germline CDR1 and CDR2: LGHNA and YSLEER. CDR3 nucleotide sequence: TGCGCCAGCAGCCAGGAGCTAGCGGGAGATTCCTACGAGCAGTACTTC. It specifies CASSQELAGDSYEQYF.

This clonotype was seen many times. The J gene is TRBJ2-1, the V gene TRBV7-9, with 14 bases lining up with TRBD2. Trimming took 8 bases from V and 0 from J; bases not matched to a gene: 6. In germline, CDR1 is SEHNR, CDR2 FQNEAQ (reference sequence). This CDR3 is built from 17 residues. The chain's CDR3 is CASPGLAGGVSYNEQFF. The CDR3 DNA reads TGTGCCAGCCCCGGACTAGCGGGGGGCGTCTCCTACAATGAGCAGTTCTTC.

This clonotype was observed many times. The V call is TRBV13, the J call TRBJ2-7; 7 nucleotides align to TRBD1. The CDR3 is 13 amino acids. Germline V gene sequence: CDR1 PRHDT, CDR2 FYEKMQ (reference sequence). The J segment lost 3 bases and the V segment lost 5 bases, leaving 4 bases of the junction unmatched. DNA for the CDR3: TGTGCCAGCAGCCCAGGGGACAGCTACGAGCAGTACTTC. As protein: CASSPGDSYEQYF.

This clonotype was detected many times. The chain is built from TRBV13 and TRBJ2-4; D possibly corresponds to TRBD1 (6 bases). Trimming pared 1 base from V and 0 bases from J, leaving 7 bases between. Germline CDR1 is PRHDT and CDR2 is FYEKMQ (reference sequence). The CDR3 is 15 amino acids. As DNA, the CDR3 is TGTGCCAGCAGCTTAGTGACAGGAGCCAAAAACATTCAGTACTTC. This gives the protein CASSLVTGAKNIQYF.

The sample holds one count of this clonotype. This chain links TRBV19 with TRBJ2-6; D gene unclear. The CDR3 consists of 16 residues. Germline V gives CDR1 LNHDA, CDR2 SQIVND (reference sequence). V was trimmed by 6 bases and J by 0 bases, leaving 12 bases between them. The CDR3 is CASRRETLSGANVLTF. CDR3 coding DNA: TGTGCCAGTAGAAGGGAAACCCTCTCTGGGGCCAACGTCCTGACTTTC.

This clonotype has ten or more counts. V usage is TRBV6-4 and J usage is TRBJ1-1, with no clear D. The V end lost 2 bases, the J end lost 6 bases, and 4 bases lay between the germline ends. CDR1 is MRHNA and CDR2 is SNTAGT in the germline V gene. The length of the CDR3 is 11 residues. CDR3 amino acids: CASSDGAEAFF. The CDR3, as DNA: TGTGCCAGCAGTGACGGGGCTGAAGCTTTCTTT.

This clonotype was counted many times. The chain links TRBV6-2 or TRBV6-3 to TRBJ1-5; no clear D gene. The CDR3 is 13 amino acids. Germline CDR1 MNHEY, CDR2 SVGEGT. The V end was cut by 2 bases, the J end by 7 bases, with 9 bases between. CDR3: CASSYGPRQPQHF. The CDR3 coding sequence is TGTGCCAGCAGTTACGGACCCAGGCAGCCCCAGCATTTT.

Ten or more counts support this clonotype. CDR3 bases: TGTGCCTGGAGTGCCTTGACAGTAAATGAAGCTTTCTTT. Its protein product is CAWSALTVNEAFF. The chain combines TRBV30 with TRBJ1-1; weak D call: TRBD1 (5 bases). The germline V gene encodes CDR1 GTSNPN and CDR2 SVGIG (reference sequence). This CDR3 spans 13 amino acids. V lost 1 base and J 7 bases, leaving 13 bases between the germline ends.

This clonotype came up many times. The chain is built from TRBV7-9 and TRBJ2-3; 8 bases are a match to TRBD2. The germline gives CDR1 SEHNR, CDR2 FQNEAQ (reference sequence). CDR3 length: 16 residues. The V gene end was trimmed by 1 base and the J gene end by 4 bases; junction bases not matched to a gene: 7. CDR3 coding DNA: TGTGCCAGCAGCTTAGTAAGCGGGAGTCTTGCAGATACGCAGTATTTT. It codes for CASSLVSGSLADTQYF.

This clonotype was recorded many times. This chain links TRBV5-1 with TRBJ2-7, with a tentative D call TRBD2 (5 bases). The CDR3 loop spans 14 amino acids. Germline V gives CDR1 SGHRS, CDR2 YFSETQ. Trimming left V 4 bases short and J 2 bases short, with 13 bases between. CDR3 amino acids: CASSPEPGTYEQYF. The DNA for the CDR3 is TGCGCCAGCAGCCCGGAACCGGGAACCTACGAGCAGTACTTC.

This clonotype was seen at least ten times. V gene TRBV6-5 combines with J gene TRBJ2-5; D uncertain. V was pared by 0 bases and J by 5 bases, with 7 bases between. CDR3 length: 13 residues. Germline CDR1 MNHEY, CDR2 SVGAGI. CDR3 in amino acids: CASSYSASETQYF. The CDR3 DNA reads TGTGCCAGCAGTTACTCGGCAAGTGAGACCCAGTACTTC.

The chain is built from TRBV6-5 and TRBJ2-3; D not certain. Trimming removed 2 bases at V and 3 bases at J, with 6 bases between. CDR3 size: 13 residues. Germline values: CDR1 MNHEY, CDR2 SVGAGI. The CDR3 is CASSYAYTDTQYF. As DNA, the CDR3 is TGTGCCAGCAGTTACGCTTATACAGATACGCAGTATTTT.

This clonotype was recorded at least ten times. The V and J genes are TRBV19 and TRBJ2-1; D is ambiguous. The germline V and J ends were trimmed by 1 base and 5 bases, with 12 bases remaining between them. The V gene's germline CDR1 is LNHDA and CDR2 SQIVND (reference sequence). CDR3 length: 15 residues. CDR3 region: CASSIVAAYNNEQFF. CDR3 DNA sequence: TGTGCCAGTAGTATAGTAGCAGCCTATAACAATGAGCAGTTCTTC.